Presented here are 27 T cell receptor beta chains from one specimen sequenced in a study of T cell responses to AZD1222 COVID-19 vaccine (dated by TCRdb to 2020 to 2023). In light of the paper, this sample's time point label describes: about 28 days (+/-7) after the second vaccine dose. The protocol used for the library was the immunoSEQ multiplex PCR assay. TCRdb stores this immuneACCESS table with in-frame sequences only. Part of the clones is absent; in the studies checked, under half of the shortfall reflects unresolved V genes, and no reason is known for the rest. The sample table lists some 110,000 clones, 75% to 90% of them with a count of one. The top ten constitute about 4.3% of the sample. The sequencing here drew on peripheral blood, taken 28 days after the second AZD1222 dose. These receptors all stem from an adult who received the AZD1222 COVID-19 vaccine.

The chain joins TRBV3-1 (or the pseudogene TRBV3-2) to TRBJ2-1; D gene unclear. The germline V gene has CDR1 LGHDT and CDR2 YNNKEL (reference sequence). V lost 6 bases, J lost 0 bases, and 12 bases lay in between. There are 15 residues in the CDR3. The DNA for the CDR3 is TGTGCCAGCAGACCAGGCCCCAGCTCCTACAATGAGCAGTTCTTC. Translation gives CASRPGPSSYNEQFF.

This clone came up once. The V gene is TRBV2, the J gene TRBJ2-3, with D maybe TRBD2 (7 bases). This CDR3 has 15 residues. V was clipped by 6 bases and J by 6 bases, with 19 bases between them. Germline V gene lookup returns CDR1 SNHLY and CDR2 FYNNEI. CDR3 bases: TGTGCCAGCAGCCCCAGGGCCGGGGGGCAGGATACGCAGTATTTT. Encoded protein: CASSPRAGGQDTQYF.

The gene calls are TRBV12-3 or TRBV12-4 and TRBJ1-5, with D unresolved. The CDR3 length is 12 residues. Trimming removed 6 bases from V and 6 bases from J, with 9 bases in between. The CDR3 sequence: CASRFGSQPQHF. CDR3 DNA sequence: TGTGCCAGCAGGTTCGGGAGTCAGCCCCAGCATTTT.

The chain employs TRBV6-5 and TRBJ1-1; D gene uncertain. Germline V gene data show CDR1 as MNHEY and CDR2 as SVGAGI. The CDR3 extends over 13 amino acids. The V end was cut by 7 bases, the J end by 5 bases, with 14 bases between. The chain's CDR3 is CASNGPWGTEAFF. The CDR3 nucleotides read TGTGCCAGCAACGGGCCTTGGGGAACTGAAGCTTTCTTT.

The chain joins TRBV5-1 to TRBJ1-1, with TRBD1 as a possible D gene (5 bases). Germline lookup yields CDR1 SGHRS and CDR2 YFSETQ. The CDR3 runs 12 residues. The V gene lost 7 bases and the J gene lost 2 bases, with 9 bases spanning the gap. The CDR3: CASHDSNTEAFF. The CDR3 DNA sequence: TGCGCCAGCCACGACAGCAACACTGAAGCTTTCTTT.

V usage is TRBV5-8 and J usage is TRBJ2-2, with D uncertain. Trimming took 1 base from V and 4 from J, leaving 8 bases between them. The CDR3 totals 14 residues. CDR1 is SGHTS and CDR2 is YDEGEE in the germline V gene. The CDR3 DNA reads as TGTGCCAGCAGCTTGTTACAAGGCACCGGGGAGCTGTTTTTT. It translates to CASSLLQGTGELFF.

The chain carries TRBV28 and TRBJ2-7; 12 bases fit TRBD1. The CDR3 is made up of 15 amino acids. V lost 6 bases and J lost 5; bases outside the gene matches: 8. Germline V gene data show CDR1 as MDHEN and CDR2 as SYDVKM. This CDR3 reads CASSLTGTGGDEQYF. The CDR3 nucleotides read TGTGCCAGCAGCTTAACCGGGACAGGGGGCGACGAGCAGTACTTC.

The sample holds one count of this clone. V usage is TRBV3-1 (or the pseudogene TRBV3-2) and J usage is TRBJ1-4; no clear D. CDR1 and CDR2 (germline): LGHDT, YNNKEL (reference sequence). The CDR3 runs 13 residues. V gave up 0 bases and J gave up 8 bases, with 7 bases separating them. The CDR3 region has the DNA TGTGCCAGCAGCCAAGATCCTCGGGAAAAACTGTTTTTT. Protein product: CASSQDPREKLFF.

V usage is TRBV12-3 or TRBV12-4 and J usage is TRBJ2-7, with D maybe TRBD2 (6 bases). CDR3 size: 12 residues. The V and J ends lost 6 bases and 3 bases respectively, with 9 bases between them. DNA for the CDR3: TGTGCCAGCAGCCGGGAGTTCTACGAGCAGTACTTC. Translation: CASSREFYEQYF.

V and J are TRBV18 and TRBJ1-2; D possibly corresponds to TRBD1 (5 bases). The germline V gene encodes CDR1 KGHSH and CDR2 LQKENI. The CDR3 is made up of 15 amino acids. Between the trimmed V and J ends, which lost 2 bases and 2 bases, there was a span of 12 bases. DNA for the CDR3: TGTGCCAGCTCACCATGGCAGGGTGAGAACTATGGCTACACCTTC. Its protein is CASSPWQGENYGYTF.

The chain combines TRBV9 with TRBJ1-1, with D maybe TRBD1 (6 bases). The CDR3 is made up of 13 amino acids. V was shortened by 0 bases and J by 5 bases, with 8 bases between the two germline ends. Germline CDR1 is SGDLS and CDR2 is YYNGEE. The CDR3 nucleotides are TGTGCCAGCAGCGTAGGGCAGGGGACTGAAGCTTTCTTT. Amino acid sequence: CASSVGQGTEAFF.

The rearrangement uses TRBV2 and TRBJ1-2; 9 positions match TRBD1. The CDR3 has 16 residues. V lost 0 bases to trimming and J lost 3 bases; unmatched junction nucleotides: 5. Germline V gives CDR1 SNHLY, CDR2 FYNNEI. The DNA of the CDR3 is TGTGCCAGCAGTGAAGCCCTACAGGGGGCGGACTATGGCTACACCTTC. This sequence encodes CASSEALQGADYGYTF.

This sequence joins TRBV7-9 and TRBJ1-6, with a tentative D call TRBD1 (6 bases). This CDR3 contains 14 residues. Germline V gene sequence: CDR1 SEHNR, CDR2 FQNEAQ (reference sequence). V lost 5 bases and J lost 9, with 14 bases in between. Here the CDR3 reads CASSLTGLSSPLHF. The CDR3 DNA is TGTGCCAGCAGCCTTACAGGGCTTTCTTCACCCCTCCACTTT.

CDR3 nucleotide sequence: TGTGCCAGTATAGGGACTAGCGGGGGGAGGAATGAGCAGTTCTTC. Encoded protein: CASIGTSGGRNEQFF. The genes are TRBV19 and TRBJ2-1; TRBD2 matches at 15 bases. Germline CDR1 reads LNHDA; CDR2 reads SQIVND (reference sequence). The CDR3 covers 15 residues. J lost 7 bases, V lost 7 bases, and 5 bases had no gene match.

This clone came up a few times. CDR3 bases: TGTGCCAGCAGCCTCCCGGGACTAGCGGGGGGTTCCAATGAGCAGTTCTTC. This codes for CASSLPGLAGGSNEQFF. The chain links TRBV14 to TRBJ2-1; 15 bases are shared with TRBD2. With 4 bases clipped from V and 6 bases from J, the junction kept 7 bases outside the gene matches. The germline gives CDR1 SGHDN, CDR2 FVKESK. This CDR3 comprises 17 residues.

The chain employs TRBV5-1 and TRBJ1-5, with TRBD1 as a possible D gene (6 bases). CDR1 and CDR2 (germline): SGHRS, YFSETQ. The ends were cut back, 1 base at V and 3 bases at J, with 17 bases in the middle. This CDR3 spans 17 amino acids. The CDR3 DNA is TGCGCCAGCAGCTTGAGGACAGCCAGTACCAACAATCAGCCCCAGCATTTT. This sequence encodes CASSLRTASTNNQPQHF.

The chain recombines TRBV4-1 with TRBJ2-5, with 12 nucleotides matching TRBD2. Germline V lookup: CDR1 MGHRA, CDR2 YSYEKL. J lost 5 bases, V lost 1 base, and 8 bases had no gene match. The CDR3 consists of 17 residues. The CDR3 loop is CASSQGPLAGGPETQYF. The DNA of the CDR3 is TGCGCCAGCAGCCAAGGTCCCCTAGCGGGGGGGCCGGAGACCCAGTACTTC.

The chain recombines TRBV3-1 (or the pseudogene TRBV3-2) with TRBJ1-1; 8 bases are shared with TRBD1. J lost 12 bases, V lost 3 bases, and 6 bases had no gene match. Germline CDR1 is LGHDT and CDR2 is YNNKEL (reference sequence). The CDR3 contains 12 residues. The CDR3: CASSHEDRATFF. The CDR3 bases are TGTGCCAGCAGCCATGAGGACAGGGCAACTTTCTTT.

This chain connects TRBV10-2 to TRBJ1-1; the D gene is possibly TRBD1 (5 bases). The CDR3 length is 14 residues. Trimming cost V 3 bases and J 7 bases, with 15 bases left between them. Germline assignment: CDR1 WSHSY and CDR2 SAAADI. CDR3 loop: CASSDSAGIVEAFF. CDR3 DNA: TGCGCCAGCAGTGATTCGGCAGGGATAGTTGAAGCTTTCTTT.

V gene TRBV3-1 (or the pseudogene TRBV3-2) combines with J gene TRBJ2-7; 7 nucleotides match TRBD2. Looked up from germline, CDR1 is LGHDT and CDR2 is YNNKEL (reference sequence). This CDR3 is built from 13 residues. Losses at the gene ends were 4 bases for V and 7 bases for J; bases not matched to a gene: 7. The CDR3 protein is CASSPLGGGEQYF. The CDR3 DNA reads as TGTGCCAGCAGCCCCTTAGGCGGGGGTGAGCAGTACTTC.

A single count supports this clone. The J gene is TRBJ1-1, the V gene TRBV9; a weak D match, TRBD1 (6 bases). The ends were cut back, 4 bases at V and 3 bases at J, with 13 bases in the middle. The CDR3 totals 14 residues. The germline V gene encodes CDR1 SGDLS and CDR2 YYNGEE. The CDR3 sequence: CASSLTGGHTEAFF. CDR3 bases: TGTGCCAGCAGCTTGACAGGTGGGCACACTGAAGCTTTCTTT.

The chain joins TRBV28 to TRBJ1-6, with D perhaps matching TRBD1 (5 bases). Between the trimmed V and J ends, which lost 2 bases and 7 bases, there was a span of 15 bases. Per the germline V gene, CDR1 is MDHEN and CDR2 is SYDVKM. The CDR3 extends over 16 amino acids. CDR3 region: CASSLAGGTKNSPLHF. As DNA, the CDR3 is TGTGCCAGCAGTTTAGCTGGCGGGACTAAAAATTCACCCCTCCACTTT.

The table lists this clone with a few counts. V usage is TRBV28 and J usage is TRBJ1-1; D gene ambiguous. CDR3 size: 16 residues. The V gene's germline CDR1 is MDHEN and CDR2 SYDVKM. Trimming stripped 6 bases from V and 1 base from J, with 18 bases between. The CDR3 nucleotides read TGTGCCAGCAGCCCTTATGTGTGGCGGACGAACACTGAAGCTTTCTTT. Its translation is CASSPYVWRTNTEAFF.

The chain combines TRBV5-6 with TRBJ1-5, with 8 bases identical to TRBD1. CDR1 and CDR2 (germline): SGHDT, YYEEEE. The CDR3 runs 14 residues. Unmatched junction bases numbered 5, after V lost 4 bases and J lost 5 bases. CDR3 DNA sequence: TGTGCCAGCAGCCGGGACAGGAAAGATCAGCCCCAGCATTTT. Residues: CASSRDRKDQPQHF.

In nucleotides, the CDR3 is TGTGCCAGCAGCCCCCCGGGACAGGGAAGGAAAGACTATGGCTACACCTTC. Protein product: CASSPPGQGRKDYGYTF. The chain has TRBV7-8 and TRBJ1-2; 9 bases match TRBD1. Per the germline V gene, CDR1 is SGHVS and CDR2 is FQNEAQ. With 5 bases clipped from V and 3 bases from J, the junction kept 13 bases outside the gene matches. There are 17 residues in the CDR3.

The CDR3 loop is CASSGGAGNQETQYF. DNA of the CDR3: TGTGCCAGCAGCGGAGGCGCGGGGAACCAAGAGACCCAGTACTTC. The V call is TRBV3-1 (or the pseudogene TRBV3-2), the J call TRBJ2-5, with D tentatively TRBD2 (6 bases). Germline V gene sequence: CDR1 LGHDT, CDR2 YNNKEL (reference sequence). The CDR3 totals 15 residues. V lost 5 bases, J lost 0 bases, and 13 bases lay in between.

V gene TRBV19 combines with J gene TRBJ2-3; TRBD1 or TRBD2 may be the D gene (6 bases each). Trimming pared 3 bases from V and 2 bases from J, leaving 9 bases between. The CDR3 length is 14 residues. Germline assignment: CDR1 LNHDA and CDR2 SQIVND (reference sequence). The DNA for the CDR3 is TGTGCCAGTAGTATCGGGGGCTACACAGATACGCAGTATTTT. Translating gives CASSIGGYTDTQYF.